What follows are 16 T cell receptor beta chains derived from one specimen sequenced in a study of blood T cell repertoires in COVID-19. The method was immunoSEQ multiplex PCR; TCRdb's version includes in-frame clones alone and lacks a portion of them. The table lists around 120,000 clones, around 86% of them singletons. Material: peripheral blood. Receptor source: a man between 40 and 49 years old with active or convalescent COVID-19.

The V call is TRBV10-3, the J call TRBJ1-1; the match to TRBD1 covers 7 bases. Germline V gives CDR1 ENHRY, CDR2 SYGVKD. The CDR3 is 13 amino acids. The junction had 11 bases not matched to a gene; V was cut back by 10 bases and J by 6 bases. The CDR3 protein is CATKDRVDAEAFF. In nucleotides, the CDR3 is TGTGCCACTAAAGACAGGGTTGACGCTGAAGCTTTCTTT.

V and J are TRBV11-2 and TRBJ1-4; D gene ambiguous. This CDR3 comprises 15 residues. V lost 1 base and J lost 0, with 6 bases in between. Germline CDR1 is SGHAT and CDR2 is FQNNGV. The CDR3 spells CASSLGSATNEKLFF. The CDR3 nucleotides are TGTGCCAGCAGCTTAGGGTCAGCAACTAATGAAAAACTGTTTTTT.

This chain uses TRBV6-5 with TRBJ1-1, with D possibly TRBD1 on 6 matching bases. Germline V gene data show CDR1 as MNHEY and CDR2 as SVGAGI. Between the trimmed V and J ends, which lost 1 base and 8 bases, there was a span of 17 bases. There are 15 residues in the CDR3. Written as DNA, the CDR3 is TGTGCCAGCAGTTACTTCCCAGGGGTTGAGGCCGAAGCTTTCTTT. Encoded protein: CASSYFPGVEAEAFF.

V gene TRBV5-1 combines with J gene TRBJ1-1, with TRBD1 as a possible D gene (5 bases). The ends were cut back, 0 bases at V and 0 bases at J, with 9 bases in the middle. Germline values: CDR1 SGHRS, CDR2 YFSETQ. CDR3 length: 15 amino acids. CDR3 protein: CASSLAPGMNTEAFF. CDR3 coding DNA: TGCGCCAGCAGCTTGGCCCCAGGGATGAACACTGAAGCTTTCTTT.

The chain employs TRBV3-1 (or the pseudogene TRBV3-2) and TRBJ2-3; 14 bases are shared with TRBD2. This CDR3 is 18 amino acids long. Germline V gene sequence: CDR1 LGHDT, CDR2 YNNKEL (reference sequence). V trimming: 1 base; J trimming: 2 bases; junction bases outside the gene matches: 5. CDR3 nucleotide sequence: TGTGCCAGCAGCCAAGCCCGGACTAGCGGGGGGCCCACAGATACGCAGTATTTT. It specifies CASSQARTSGGPTDTQYF.

This chain links TRBV6-5 with TRBJ2-5; 8 nucleotides agree with TRBD2. Germline V gives CDR1 MNHEY, CDR2 SVGAGI. The CDR3 spans 14 residues. Trimming removed 8 bases from V and 2 bases from J; junction bases left unmatched: 7. The DNA of the CDR3 is TGTGCCAGCGGTCGGGGGGGCCGTCAAGAGACCCAGTACTTC. As protein: CASGRGGRQETQYF.

V is TRBV11-1 and J is TRBJ2-5, with a tentative D call TRBD2 (5 bases). The CDR3 has 10 residues. Trimming cost V 8 bases and J 4 bases, with 5 bases left between them. Germline loops: CDR1 SGHAT, CDR2 FQDESV (reference sequence). The CDR3 here is CASGRETQYF. DNA for the CDR3: TGTGCCAGCGGGAGAGAGACCCAGTACTTC.

This clone was seen just once. The chain links TRBV3-1 (or the pseudogene TRBV3-2) to TRBJ1-3; 8 bases agree with TRBD1. The CDR3 runs to 15 residues. V was pared by 4 bases and J by 4 bases, with 6 bases of the junction left unmatched. Germline V gene data show CDR1 as LGHDT and CDR2 as YNNKEL (reference sequence). CDR3 amino acids: CASSLGTGSGNTIYF. In DNA, the CDR3 is TGTGCCAGCAGCCTTGGGACAGGCTCGGGAAACACCATATATTTT.

V gene TRBV3-1 (or the pseudogene TRBV3-2) combines with J gene TRBJ2-5; TRBD1 matches at 10 bases. Germline trimming cut 0 bases from V and 5 bases from J; bases unmatched to any gene: 12. This CDR3 is 18 amino acids long. In germline, CDR1 is LGHDT, CDR2 YNNKEL (reference sequence). The CDR3 reads CASSQEFPGTGVGETQYF. The CDR3 DNA is TGTGCCAGCAGCCAAGAATTCCCCGGGACAGGGGTCGGGGAGACCCAGTACTTC.

The CDR3 DNA sequence: TGTGCCAGCAGAAGGGCAGGGGGGACTGAAGCTTTCTTT. Amino acid sequence: CASRRAGGTEAFF. This rearrangement joins TRBV2 to TRBJ1-1; TRBD1 matches at 7 bases. The germline gives CDR1 SNHLY, CDR2 FYNNEI. The V and J ends lost 6 bases and 5 bases, in that order; junction bases with no gene match: 6. The CDR3 covers 13 residues.

V is TRBV5-8 and J is TRBJ1-2; D remains ambiguous. V lost 3 bases and J lost 3, with 15 bases in between. The germline V gene encodes CDR1 SGHTS and CDR2 YDEGEE. The CDR3 contains 15 residues. The chain's CDR3 is CASSSPRSKHYGYTF. Written as DNA, the CDR3 is TGTGCCAGCAGCTCCCCGCGGAGCAAGCACTATGGCTACACCTTC.

This clone occurred a few times. The chain employs TRBV27 and TRBJ1-1; D is possibly TRBD1 (5 bases). The V and J ends lost 7 bases and 0 bases respectively, with 12 bases between them. The CDR3 is made up of 14 amino acids. Germline CDR1 MNHEY, CDR2 SMNVEV (reference sequence). In DNA form, the CDR3 reads TGTGCCAGCATGGATTGGGGCATGAACACTGAAGCTTTCTTT. Amino acids: CASMDWGMNTEAFF.

V is TRBV6-5 and J is TRBJ2-1; 9 bases match TRBD1. This CDR3 has 14 amino acids. The V and J ends lost 6 bases and 5 bases, in that order; junction bases with no gene match: 5. The germline V gene has CDR1 MNHEY and CDR2 SVGAGI. CDR3: CASSRTGANNEQFF. The CDR3 DNA sequence: TGTGCCAGCAGCAGGACAGGGGCGAACAATGAGCAGTTCTTC.

V usage is TRBV18 and J usage is TRBJ1-2, with 7 nucleotides matching TRBD1. CDR1 and CDR2 from the germline V gene are KGHSH and LQKENI. CDR3 length: 18 residues. V dropped 4 bases and J dropped 2; count of bases not matched to a gene: 16. The CDR3 DNA sequence: TGTGCCAGCTCACTCCCTATAGCACACAGGGGTTGGAACTATGGCTACACCTTC. Its protein is CASSLPIAHRGWNYGYTF. Together with reference TRBV18 and TRBJ1-2, the CDR3 gives the full variable domain: NAGVMQNPRHLVRRRGQEARLRCSPMKGHSHVYWYRQLPEEGLKFMVYLQKENIIDESGMPKERFSAEFPKEGPSILRIQQVVRGDSAAYFCASSLPIAHRGWNYGYTFGSGTRLTVV.

This sequence joins TRBV3-1 (or the pseudogene TRBV3-2) and TRBJ2-1, with TRBD2 matching 9 bases. V lost 4 bases, J lost 7 bases, and 8 bases stayed unmatched. The CDR3 is 15 amino acids. Germline CDR1 reads LGHDT; CDR2 reads YNNKEL (reference sequence). As DNA, the CDR3 is TGTGCCAGCAGCCTCCCGGGACTAGCCCTAAATGAGCAGTTCTTC. It yields the protein CASSLPGLALNEQFF.

This clone was seen a few times. The gene calls are TRBV7-8 and TRBJ1-4; TRBD1 might be the D (5 bases). The V gene's germline CDR1 is SGHVS and CDR2 FQNEAQ. The germline V and J ends were trimmed by 5 bases and 7 bases, with 11 bases remaining between them. There are 13 residues in the CDR3. This CDR3 is CASSRGLAEKLFF. In DNA form, the CDR3 reads TGTGCCAGCAGCCGGGGCCTGGCTGAAAAACTGTTTTTT.